A single sample is the source of the 21 T cell receptor beta chains below, sequenced in a study of CD8+CD57+ T cells in acquired aplastic anemia (dated by TCRdb to the late 2010s). The sequencing machine was an Illumina HiSeq 2000. Genomic DNA was used as template for profiling of TCR beta VDJ combinations and CDR3 sequences. TCRdb passed the public sequencing reads through fastp at Q25 and MiXCR, retaining productive beta sequences. Every CDR3 protein is listed once, alongside the most common genes and DNA of its rows. The sample yields over 150,000 distinct CDR3 sequences; roughly half were counted once. The ten largest make up 15% to 20% of the sample. Material: sorted CD4+, CD8+, or CD8+CD57+ T cells (not recorded which) from PBMCs. The origin of the receptors is a human donor in good health, serving as a control.

This chain uses TRBV7-9 with TRBJ2-5, with D unclear. The CDR3 loop spans 13 amino acids. Trimming removed 0 bases from V and 3 bases from J, with 5 bases in between. In germline, CDR1 is SEHNR, CDR2 FQNEAQ (reference sequence). The CDR3 bases are TGTGCCAGCAGCTTAGCGCCCAAAGAGACCCAGTACTTC. Translating gives CASSLAPKETQYF.

This clonotype has a handful of counts. V is TRBV2 and J is TRBJ1-2; tentative D call: TRBD1 (6 bases). Germline V lookup: CDR1 SNHLY, CDR2 FYNNEI. Trimming left V 7 bases short and J 3 bases short, with 9 bases between. The length of the CDR3 is 12 residues. The CDR3 sequence is CASNNRDYGYTF. CDR3 coding DNA: TGTGCCAGCAATAACAGGGACTATGGCTACACCTTC.

This chain uses TRBV10-2 with TRBJ1-2; 9 bases match TRBD1. This CDR3 is 14 amino acids long. Trimming took 7 bases from V and 6 from J; bases not matched to a gene: 9. Germline-derived CDR1 and CDR2 are WSHSY and SAAADI. CDR3: CASMAGDRVNGYTF. The CDR3 DNA reads TGCGCCAGCATGGCGGGGGACAGGGTCAATGGCTACACCTTC.

The rearrangement links TRBV7-2 to TRBJ1-1; D unclear. CDR1 SGHTA and CDR2 FQGNSA come from the germline V gene. This CDR3 region has 15 residues. V lost 1 base and J 1 base, leaving 10 bases between the germline ends. The CDR3 nucleotides are TGTGCCAGCAGCTTAGGCGCTTTAGGGAACACTGAAGCTTTCTTT. Amino acid sequence: CASSLGALGNTEAFF.

In this sample, this clonotype turned up many times. CDR3 nucleotides: TGTGCCAGCAGTGACAGGGACAGGGGCCACGAGCAGTACTTC. Encoded protein: CASSDRDRGHEQYF. This rearrangement joins TRBV2 to TRBJ2-7; TRBD1 aligns across 10 bases. The germline gives CDR1 SNHLY, CDR2 FYNNEI. V shed 3 bases, J shed 5 bases, and the junction held 4 bases outside the gene matches. The CDR3 is 14 amino acids.

This clonotype was seen a handful of times. This chain connects TRBV25-1 to TRBJ1-2; D is unresolved. This CDR3 is built from 15 residues. Germline values: CDR1 MGHDK, CDR2 SYGVNS. V lost 3 bases to trimming and J lost 1 base, with 12 bases between them. The DNA of the CDR3 is TGTGCCAGCAGTGATGGGTCTAGGCGTAACTATGGCTACACCTTC. This codes for CASSDGSRRNYGYTF.

The chain recombines TRBV6-2 or TRBV6-3 with TRBJ1-2; 8 bases are a match to TRBD1. Germline lookup yields CDR1 MNHEY and CDR2 SVGEGT. This CDR3 is 14 amino acids long. The ends lost 6 bases at V and 6 bases at J; junction bases unmatched: 9. The CDR3 reads CASSQEDRDNGYTF. The CDR3 DNA is TGTGCCAGCAGCCAAGAGGACAGGGATAATGGCTACACCTTC.

The chain recombines TRBV29-1 with TRBJ2-1; 12 nucleotides align to TRBD2. The V segment lost 3 bases and the J segment 7 bases; nucleotides outside the gene matches: 10. The CDR3 spans 16 residues. The germline V gene encodes CDR1 SQVTM and CDR2 ANQGSEA. CDR3 bases: TGCAGCGTTGAGGCTCCTAGCGGGAGGGCAAGGAATGAGCAGTTCTTC. This sequence encodes CSVEAPSGRARNEQFF.

This clonotype was detected many times. CDR3 nucleotides: TGCAGTGCTTTGCAGGGGGGGGGCGGCTACACCTTC. Protein: CSALQGGGGYTF. The chain is built from TRBV20-1 and TRBJ1-2; 7 bases agree with TRBD1. Germline V gene data show CDR1 as DFQATT and CDR2 as SNEGSKA (reference sequence). The CDR3 sequence is 12 residues long. Trimming cost V 5 bases and J 8 bases; bases outside gene matches: 8.

The chain links TRBV29-1 to TRBJ1-2, with a weak D call TRBD1 (5 bases). Germline V lookup: CDR1 SQVTM, CDR2 ANQGSEA. The ends were cut back, 3 bases at V and 2 bases at J, with 7 bases in the middle. The CDR3 length is 12 residues. Here the CDR3 DNA reads TGCAGCGTTGATAGGGGCAACTATGGCTACACCTTC. It is translated as CSVDRGNYGYTF.

Ten or more counts support this clonotype. This chain uses TRBV9 with TRBJ1-5, with TRBD1 as a possible D gene (6 bases). The CDR3 contains 15 residues. Trimming shortened V by 0 bases and J by 0 bases, and 7 bases separated the two germline ends. Germline assignment: CDR1 SGDLS and CDR2 YYNGEE. This CDR3 reads CASSVGDTSNQPQHF. In DNA form, the CDR3 reads TGTGCCAGCAGCGTAGGGGACACTAGCAATCAGCCCCAGCATTTT.

The J gene is TRBJ1-1, the V gene TRBV10-2; 12 bases line up with TRBD1. Germline V gene data show CDR1 as WSHSY and CDR2 as SAAADI. The length of the CDR3 is 17 residues. J lost 4 bases, V lost 7 bases, and 13 bases had no gene match. CDR3 loop: CASNAGTGGSWGTEAFF. CDR3 coding DNA: TGCGCCAGCAACGCCGGGACAGGGGGCTCCTGGGGCACTGAAGCTTTCTTT.

The V gene is TRBV20-1, the J gene TRBJ1-2; D is unclear. The V end was cut by 6 bases, the J end by 0 bases, with 5 bases between. The CDR3 contains 11 residues. The V gene's germline CDR1 is DFQATT and CDR2 SNEGSKA (reference sequence). DNA for the CDR3: TGCAGTGCGGGAGCTAACTATGGCTACACCTTC. It translates to CSAGANYGYTF.

This rearrangement joins TRBV29-1 to TRBJ1-3; maybe TRBD1 (5 bases). V lost 6 bases and J 4 bases, leaving 10 bases between the germline ends. The CDR3 extends over 12 amino acids. The germline gives CDR1 SQVTM, CDR2 ANQGSEA. The DNA for the CDR3 is TGCAGCGTAGAGGGGTCGGGAAACACCATATATTTT. It is translated as CSVEGSGNTIYF.

This clonotype has ten or more counts. The chain joins TRBV6-5 to TRBJ2-2; TRBD2 matches 12 bases. V shed 6 bases and J 2 bases; nucleotides not matched to a gene: 7. Germline loops: CDR1 MNHEY, CDR2 SVGAGI. This CDR3 spans 17 amino acids. The CDR3 coding sequence is TGTGCCAGCAGAACACTAGCGGGGGGCCTTAACACCGGGGAGCTGTTTTTT. Translated, it gives CASRTLAGGLNTGELFF.

V and J are TRBV28 and TRBJ1-2; 8 bases map to TRBD1. CDR3 length equals 14 residues. Germline trimming cut 6 bases from V and 5 bases from J; bases unmatched to any gene: 8. Germline loops: CDR1 MDHEN, CDR2 SYDVKM. CDR3: CASRRTGLLYGYTF. The DNA of the CDR3 is TGTGCCAGCAGAAGGACAGGGCTCTTATATGGCTACACCTTC.

There are a few counts of this clonotype. This chain links TRBV7-3 with TRBJ2-3; 10 bases line up with TRBD1. Per germline, CDR1 SGHTA and CDR2 FQGTGA. V lost 2 bases, J lost 1 base, and 0 bases stayed unmatched. This CDR3 contains 15 residues. CDR3 DNA: TGTGCCAGCAGCTTAGGACAGGGGGGCACAGATACGCAGTATTTT. It is translated as CASSLGQGGTDTQYF.

This clonotype was observed a handful of times. The chain couples TRBV25-1 to TRBJ1-2; 7 bases map to TRBD1. V shed 6 bases, J shed 6 bases, and the junction held 7 bases outside the gene matches. The germline V gene encodes CDR1 MGHDK and CDR2 SYGVNS. The CDR3 has 13 residues. CDR3 sequence: CASSVTGSHGYTF. The CDR3 nucleotides read TGTGCCAGCAGCGTGACAGGGTCGCATGGCTACACCTTC.

The chain uses TRBV19 and TRBJ2-2; 9 bases are a match to TRBD1. Germline V gene data show CDR1 as LNHDA and CDR2 as SQIVND (reference sequence). The CDR3 has 14 residues. V shed 9 bases and J 5 bases; nucleotides not matched to a gene: 7. This CDR3 reads CASQDRGQTGELFF. The CDR3 DNA sequence: TGTGCCAGCCAGGACAGGGGACAAACCGGGGAGCTGTTTTTT.

This clonotype showed up many times. This rearrangement joins TRBV2 to TRBJ1-1; D possibly corresponds to TRBD1 (5 bases). Germline V gives CDR1 SNHLY, CDR2 FYNNEI. The CDR3 loop spans 14 amino acids. Trimming left V 5 bases short and J 8 bases short, with 18 bases between. Here the CDR3 DNA reads TGTGCCAGCAGTCCGATGGGACTTATACCCGAAGCTTTCTTT. It codes for CASSPMGLIPEAFF.

This clonotype was counted many times. The chain is built from TRBV18 and TRBJ2-2; D call uncertain. Germline V CDR1 and CDR2: KGHSH, LQKENI. V shed 3 bases and J shed 0 bases, with 2 bases lying between them. The CDR3 spans 13 residues. The CDR3 loop reads CASSPSNTGELFF. CDR3 nucleotide sequence: TGTGCCAGCTCACCGTCGAACACCGGGGAGCTGTTTTTT.